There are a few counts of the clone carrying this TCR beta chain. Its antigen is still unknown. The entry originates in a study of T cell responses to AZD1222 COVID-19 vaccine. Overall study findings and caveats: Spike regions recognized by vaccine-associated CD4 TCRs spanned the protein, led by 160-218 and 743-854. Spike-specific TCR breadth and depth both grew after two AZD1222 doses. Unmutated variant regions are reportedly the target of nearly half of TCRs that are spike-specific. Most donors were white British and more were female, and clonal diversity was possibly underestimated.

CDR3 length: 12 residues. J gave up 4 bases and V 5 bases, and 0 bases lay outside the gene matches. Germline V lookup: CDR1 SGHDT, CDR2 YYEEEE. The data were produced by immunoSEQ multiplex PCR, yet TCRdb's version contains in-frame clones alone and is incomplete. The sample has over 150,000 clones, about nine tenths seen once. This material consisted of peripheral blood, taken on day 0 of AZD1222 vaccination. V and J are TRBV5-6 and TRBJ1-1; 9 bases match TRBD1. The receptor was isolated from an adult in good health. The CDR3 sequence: CASRTGGTEAFF. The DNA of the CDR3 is TGTGCCAGCAGGACAGGGGGCACTGAAGCTTTCTTT. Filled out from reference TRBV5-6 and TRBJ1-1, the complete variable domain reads DAGVTQSPTHLIKTRGQQVTLRCSPKSGHDTVSWYQQALGQGPQFIFQYYEEEERQRGNFPDRFSGHQFPNYSSELNVNALLLGDSALYLCASRTGGTEAFFGQGTRLTVV.